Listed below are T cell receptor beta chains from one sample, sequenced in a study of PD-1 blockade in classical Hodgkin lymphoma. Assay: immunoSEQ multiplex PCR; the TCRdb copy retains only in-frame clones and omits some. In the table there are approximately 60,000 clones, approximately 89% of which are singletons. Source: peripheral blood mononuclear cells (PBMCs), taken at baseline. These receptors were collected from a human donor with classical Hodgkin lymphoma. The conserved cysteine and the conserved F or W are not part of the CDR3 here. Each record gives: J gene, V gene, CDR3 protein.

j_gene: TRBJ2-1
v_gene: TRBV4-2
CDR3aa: ASSQTSGGSSYNEQF

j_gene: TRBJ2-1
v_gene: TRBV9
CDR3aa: ASSVGLAVYNEQF

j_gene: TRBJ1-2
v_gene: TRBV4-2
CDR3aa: ASSPRQGNYGYT

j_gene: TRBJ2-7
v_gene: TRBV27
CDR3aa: ASSFFDRPYEQY

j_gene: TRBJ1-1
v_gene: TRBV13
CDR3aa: ASSFRDGTEAF

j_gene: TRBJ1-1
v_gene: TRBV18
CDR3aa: ASSNRTAGSRLGSTEAF

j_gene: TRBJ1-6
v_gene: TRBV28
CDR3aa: ASSRTQGANNSPLH

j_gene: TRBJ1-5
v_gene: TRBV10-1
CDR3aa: ASSVGFMGNQPQH

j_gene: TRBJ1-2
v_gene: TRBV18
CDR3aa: ASSPPVQENSYGYT

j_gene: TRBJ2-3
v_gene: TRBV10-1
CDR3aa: ASSGQVDTDTQY

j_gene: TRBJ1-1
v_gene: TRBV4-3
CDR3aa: ASSPAYRVETEAF

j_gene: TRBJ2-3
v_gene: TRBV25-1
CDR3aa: ASSDTSGGSSDTQY

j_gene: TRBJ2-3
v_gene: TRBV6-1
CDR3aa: ASRTSGGSDTQY

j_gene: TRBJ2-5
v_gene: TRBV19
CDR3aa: ASSRHRGGKLSGETQY

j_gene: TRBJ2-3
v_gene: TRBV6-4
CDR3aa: ASSDSEGGGAIDTQY

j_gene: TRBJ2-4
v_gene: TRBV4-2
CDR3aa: AGSQSTSGGAENIQY

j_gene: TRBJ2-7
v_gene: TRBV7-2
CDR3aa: ASSLPTGSYEQY

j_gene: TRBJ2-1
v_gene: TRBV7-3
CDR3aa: ASSLVFAGEYNEQF

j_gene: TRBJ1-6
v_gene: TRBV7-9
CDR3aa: ASSLERTLH

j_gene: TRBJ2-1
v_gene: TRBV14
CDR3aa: ASSQRTSGNYNEQF

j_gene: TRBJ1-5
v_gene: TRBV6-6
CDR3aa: ASSFDRQGSQPQH

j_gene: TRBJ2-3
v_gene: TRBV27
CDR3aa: ASSLFRDGANTQY

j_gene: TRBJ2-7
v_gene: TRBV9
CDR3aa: ASSDHGEGYEQY

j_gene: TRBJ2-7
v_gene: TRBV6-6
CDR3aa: ASSYREQY

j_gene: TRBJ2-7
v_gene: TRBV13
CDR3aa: ASSSSASGGAPYEQY

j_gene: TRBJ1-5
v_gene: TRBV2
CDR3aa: ASSRTANNQPQH

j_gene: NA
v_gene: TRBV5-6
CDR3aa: ASSLFVRAGTYEQY

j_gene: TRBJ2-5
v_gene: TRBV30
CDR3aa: AWRPAGGKETQY

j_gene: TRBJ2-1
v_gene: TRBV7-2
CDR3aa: ASSSGLAGGWYNEQF

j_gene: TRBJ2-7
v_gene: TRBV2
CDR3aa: ASSATNYEQY

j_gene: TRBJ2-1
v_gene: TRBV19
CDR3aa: ASSLSVAGNEQF

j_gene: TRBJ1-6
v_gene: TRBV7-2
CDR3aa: ASSHGGSSPLH

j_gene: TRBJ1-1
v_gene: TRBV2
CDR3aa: ASSPTNTEAF

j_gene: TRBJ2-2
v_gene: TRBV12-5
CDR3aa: ASGEPGQGRTGELF

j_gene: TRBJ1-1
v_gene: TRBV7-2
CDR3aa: ASSSSGIEAF

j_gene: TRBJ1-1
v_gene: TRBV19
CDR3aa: AIRTGGTEAF

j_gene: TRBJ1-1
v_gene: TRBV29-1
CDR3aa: SVVGWGQGAEAF

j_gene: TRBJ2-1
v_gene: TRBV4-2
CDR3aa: ASSQERIDEQF

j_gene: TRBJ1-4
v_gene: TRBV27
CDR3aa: ASSFIWGYGGTNEKLF

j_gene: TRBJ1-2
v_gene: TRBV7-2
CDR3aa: ASSLEQGTYGYT

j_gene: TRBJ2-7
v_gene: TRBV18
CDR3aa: ASSRGSSSYEQY

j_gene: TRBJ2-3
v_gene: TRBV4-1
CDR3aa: ASSQDPQLGADTQY

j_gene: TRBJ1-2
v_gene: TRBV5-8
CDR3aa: ASSLSGTPYGYT

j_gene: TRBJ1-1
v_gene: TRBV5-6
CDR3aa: ASSGQVDAEAF

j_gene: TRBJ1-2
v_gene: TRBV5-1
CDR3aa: ASSGTGIYGYT

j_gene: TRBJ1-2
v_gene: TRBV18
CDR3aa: ASSRLTRGQDHYGYT

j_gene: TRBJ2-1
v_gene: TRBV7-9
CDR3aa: ASSSRSGTWQF

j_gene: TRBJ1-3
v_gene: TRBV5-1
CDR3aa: ASSSDRGQGNTIY

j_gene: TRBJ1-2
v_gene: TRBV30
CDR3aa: AWRPWGRENYGYT

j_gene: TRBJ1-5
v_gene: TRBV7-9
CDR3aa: ASRNGNQPQH